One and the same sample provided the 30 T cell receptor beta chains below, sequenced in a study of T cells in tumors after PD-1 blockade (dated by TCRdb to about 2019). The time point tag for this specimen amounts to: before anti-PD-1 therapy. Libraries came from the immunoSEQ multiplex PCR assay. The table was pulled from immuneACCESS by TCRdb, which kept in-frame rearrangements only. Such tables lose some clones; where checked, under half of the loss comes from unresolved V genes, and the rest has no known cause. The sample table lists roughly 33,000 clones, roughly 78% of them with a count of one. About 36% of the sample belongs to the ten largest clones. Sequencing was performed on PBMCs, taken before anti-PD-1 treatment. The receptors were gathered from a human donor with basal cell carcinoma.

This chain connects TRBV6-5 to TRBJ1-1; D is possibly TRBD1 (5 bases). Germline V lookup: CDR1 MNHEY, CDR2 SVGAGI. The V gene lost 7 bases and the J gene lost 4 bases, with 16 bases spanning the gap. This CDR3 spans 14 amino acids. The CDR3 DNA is TGTGCCAGCAAATGGACGGGGGTTGGCACTGAAGCTTTCTTT. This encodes CASKWTGVGTEAFF.

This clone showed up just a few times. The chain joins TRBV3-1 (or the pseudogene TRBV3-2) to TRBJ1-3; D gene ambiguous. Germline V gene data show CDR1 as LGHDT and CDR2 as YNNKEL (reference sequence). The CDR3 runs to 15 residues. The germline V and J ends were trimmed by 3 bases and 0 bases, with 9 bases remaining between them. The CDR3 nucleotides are TGTGCCAGCAGCCACGGGTCACACTCTGGAAACACCATATATTTT. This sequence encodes CASSHGSHSGNTIYF.

CDR3 bases: TGTGCCAGCAGTATCCGTCCCCCCAATCAGCCCCAGCATTTT. It is translated as CASSIRPPNQPQHF. This sequence joins TRBV6-5 and TRBJ1-5; unclear D gene. The germline CDR1 and CDR2 sequences are MNHEY and SVGAGI. The germline V and J ends were trimmed by 5 bases and 3 bases, with 11 bases remaining between them. This CDR3 has 14 residues.

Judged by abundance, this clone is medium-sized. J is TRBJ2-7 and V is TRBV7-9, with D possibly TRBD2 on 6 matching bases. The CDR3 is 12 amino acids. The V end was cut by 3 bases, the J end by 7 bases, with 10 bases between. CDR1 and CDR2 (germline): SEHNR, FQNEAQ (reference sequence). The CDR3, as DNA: TGTGCCAGCAGCTTTAAAGGAGGGGAGCAGTACTTC. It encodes CASSFKGGEQYF. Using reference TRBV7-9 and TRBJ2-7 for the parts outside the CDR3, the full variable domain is DTGVSQNPRHKITKRGQNVTFRCDPISEHNRLYWYRQTLGQGPEFLTYFQNEAQLEKSRLLSDRFSAERPKGSFSTLEIQRTEQGDSAMYLCASSFKGGEQYFGPGTRLTVT.

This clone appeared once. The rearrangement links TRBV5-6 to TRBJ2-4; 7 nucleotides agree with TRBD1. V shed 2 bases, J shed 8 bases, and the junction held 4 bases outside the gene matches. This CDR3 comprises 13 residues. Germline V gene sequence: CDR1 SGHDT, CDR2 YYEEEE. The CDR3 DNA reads TGTGCCAGCAGCTTTGCCACAGGGGACATTCAGTACTTC. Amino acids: CASSFATGDIQYF.

In DNA form, the CDR3 reads TGCAGCTCCACGAGTGGGCAGTCAAAAAACATTCAGTACTTC. Its translation: CSSTSGQSKNIQYF. The chain employs TRBV29-1 and TRBJ2-4; no clear D. Per the germline V gene, CDR1 is SQVTM and CDR2 is ANQGSEA. V was trimmed by 8 bases and J by 4 bases, leaving 18 bases between them. This CDR3 is 14 amino acids long.

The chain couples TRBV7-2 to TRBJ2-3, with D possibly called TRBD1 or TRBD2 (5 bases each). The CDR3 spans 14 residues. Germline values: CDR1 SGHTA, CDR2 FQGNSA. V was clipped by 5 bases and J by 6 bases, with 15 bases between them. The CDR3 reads CASSEGPGRDTQYF. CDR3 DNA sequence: TGTGCCAGCAGCGAGGGTCCGGGACGGGATACGCAGTATTTT. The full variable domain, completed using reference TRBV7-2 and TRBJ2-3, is GAGVSQSPSNKVTEKGKDVELRCDPISGHTALYWYRQSLGQGLEFLIYFQGNSAPDKSGLPSDRFSAERTGGSVSTLTIQRTQQEDSAVYLCASSEGPGRDTQYFGPGTRLTVL.

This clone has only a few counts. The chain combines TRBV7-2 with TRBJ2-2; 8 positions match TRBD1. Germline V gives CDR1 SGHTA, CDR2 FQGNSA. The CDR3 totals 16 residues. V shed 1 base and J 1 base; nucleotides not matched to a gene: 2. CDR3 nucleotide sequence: TGTGCCAGCAGCTTAGGAGGGACAGGGAACACCGGGGAGCTGTTTTTT. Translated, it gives CASSLGGTGNTGELFF.

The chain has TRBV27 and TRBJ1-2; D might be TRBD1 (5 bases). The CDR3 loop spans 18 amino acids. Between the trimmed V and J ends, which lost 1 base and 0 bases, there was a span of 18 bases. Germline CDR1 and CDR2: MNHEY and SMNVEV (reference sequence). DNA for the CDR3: TGTGCCAGCAGTTTATGGGGGGGGACGAACCTCCCTAACTATGGCTACACCTTC. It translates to CASSLWGGTNLPNYGYTF.

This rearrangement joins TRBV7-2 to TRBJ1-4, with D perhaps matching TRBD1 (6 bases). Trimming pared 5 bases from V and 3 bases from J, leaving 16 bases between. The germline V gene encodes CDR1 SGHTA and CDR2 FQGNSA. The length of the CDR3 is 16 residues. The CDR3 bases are TGTGCCAGCAGCAAAACAGGGTCCTCAGCTAATGAAAAACTGTTTTTT. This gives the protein CASSKTGSSANEKLFF.

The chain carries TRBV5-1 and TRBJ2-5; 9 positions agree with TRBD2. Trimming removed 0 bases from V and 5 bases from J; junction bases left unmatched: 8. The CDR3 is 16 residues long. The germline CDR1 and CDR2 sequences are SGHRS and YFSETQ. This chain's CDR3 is CASSLGLADGRETQYF. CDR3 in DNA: TGCGCCAGCAGCTTGGGACTAGCGGACGGACGGGAGACCCAGTACTTC.

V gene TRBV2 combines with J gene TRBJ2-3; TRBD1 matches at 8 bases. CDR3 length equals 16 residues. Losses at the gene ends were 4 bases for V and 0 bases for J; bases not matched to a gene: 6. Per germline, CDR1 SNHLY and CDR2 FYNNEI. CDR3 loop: CASSVSRDRSTDTQYF. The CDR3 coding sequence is TGTGCCAGCAGTGTGAGTCGGGACAGGAGCACAGATACGCAGTATTTT.

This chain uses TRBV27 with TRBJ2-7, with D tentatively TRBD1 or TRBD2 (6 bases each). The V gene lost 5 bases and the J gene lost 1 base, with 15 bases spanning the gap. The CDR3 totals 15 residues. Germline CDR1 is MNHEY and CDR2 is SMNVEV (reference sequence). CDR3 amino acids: CASSQNAGQSYEQYF. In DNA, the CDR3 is TGTGCCAGCAGTCAGAATGCGGGACAATCCTACGAGCAGTACTTC.

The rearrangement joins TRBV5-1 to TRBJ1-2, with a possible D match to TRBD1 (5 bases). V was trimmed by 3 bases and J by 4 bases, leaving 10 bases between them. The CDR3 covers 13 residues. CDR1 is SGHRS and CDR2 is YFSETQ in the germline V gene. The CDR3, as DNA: TGCGCCAGCAGCTCGGGGACGGCCTATGGCTACACCTTC. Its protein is CASSSGTAYGYTF.

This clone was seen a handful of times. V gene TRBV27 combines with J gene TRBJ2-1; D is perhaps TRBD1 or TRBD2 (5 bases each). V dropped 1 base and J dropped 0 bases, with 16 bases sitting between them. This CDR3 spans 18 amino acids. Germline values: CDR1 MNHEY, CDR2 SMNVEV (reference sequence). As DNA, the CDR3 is TGTGCCAGCAGTTTATGGGACGAGACAAGGAGCTCCTACAATGAGCAGTTCTTC. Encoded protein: CASSLWDETRSSYNEQFF.

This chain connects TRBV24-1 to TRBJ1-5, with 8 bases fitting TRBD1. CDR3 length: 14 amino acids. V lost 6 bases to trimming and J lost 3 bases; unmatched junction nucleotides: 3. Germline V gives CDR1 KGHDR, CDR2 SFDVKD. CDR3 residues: CATSTGGINQPQHF. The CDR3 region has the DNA TGTGCCACCAGTACAGGGGGTATCAATCAGCCCCAGCATTTT.

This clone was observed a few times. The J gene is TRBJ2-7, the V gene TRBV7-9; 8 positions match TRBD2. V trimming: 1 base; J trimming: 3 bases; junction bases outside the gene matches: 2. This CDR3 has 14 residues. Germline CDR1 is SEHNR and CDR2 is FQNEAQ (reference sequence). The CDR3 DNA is TGTGCCAGCAGCTTAGGCGCGGGAGGCTACGAGCAGTACTTC. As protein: CASSLGAGGYEQYF.

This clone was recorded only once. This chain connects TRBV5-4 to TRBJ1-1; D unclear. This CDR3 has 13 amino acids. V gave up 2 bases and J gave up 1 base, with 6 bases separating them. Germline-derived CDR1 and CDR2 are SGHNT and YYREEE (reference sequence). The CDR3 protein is CASSFRPNTEAFF. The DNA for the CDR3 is TGTGCCAGCAGCTTTCGGCCGAACACTGAAGCTTTCTTT.

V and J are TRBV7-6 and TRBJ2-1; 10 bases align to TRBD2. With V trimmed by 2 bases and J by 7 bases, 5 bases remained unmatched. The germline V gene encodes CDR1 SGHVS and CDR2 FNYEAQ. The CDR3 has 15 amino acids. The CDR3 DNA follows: TGTGCCAGCAGCTTACTAGCGGGGGTTTCAAATGAGCAGTTCTTC. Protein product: CASSLLAGVSNEQFF. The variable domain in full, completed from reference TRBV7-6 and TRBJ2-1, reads GAGVSQSPRYKVTKRGQDVALRCDPISGHVSLYWYRQALGQGPEFLTYFNYEAQQDKSGLPNDRFSAERPEGSISTLTIQRTEQRDSAMYRCASSLLAGVSNEQFFGPGTRLTVL.

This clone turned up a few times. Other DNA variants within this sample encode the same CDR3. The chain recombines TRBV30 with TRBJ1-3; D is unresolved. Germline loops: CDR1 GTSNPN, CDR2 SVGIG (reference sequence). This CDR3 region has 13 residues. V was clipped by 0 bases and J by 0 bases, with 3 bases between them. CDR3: CAWSVNSGNTIYF. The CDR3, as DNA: TGTGCCTGGAGTGTTAACTCTGGAAACACCATATATTTT.

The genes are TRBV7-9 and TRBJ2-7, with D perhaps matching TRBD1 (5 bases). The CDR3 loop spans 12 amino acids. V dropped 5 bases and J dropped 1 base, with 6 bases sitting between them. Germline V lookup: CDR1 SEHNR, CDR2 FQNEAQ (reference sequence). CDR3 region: CASSQGSYEQYF. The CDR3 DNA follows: TGTGCCAGCAGCCAGGGATCCTACGAGCAGTACTTC.

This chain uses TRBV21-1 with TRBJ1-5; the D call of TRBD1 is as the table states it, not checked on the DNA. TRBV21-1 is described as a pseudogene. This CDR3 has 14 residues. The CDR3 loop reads CASSSRAGNQPQHF. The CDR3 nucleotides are TGTGCCAGCAGCAGCAGGGCGGGCAATCAGCCCCAGCATTTT.

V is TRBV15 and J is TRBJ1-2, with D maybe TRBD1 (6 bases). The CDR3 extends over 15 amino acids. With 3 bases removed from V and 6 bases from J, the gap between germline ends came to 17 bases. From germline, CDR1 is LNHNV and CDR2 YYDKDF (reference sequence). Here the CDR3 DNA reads TGTGCCACCAGCAGGGGCGGGGGCGGGTTCGATGGCTACACCTTC. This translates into CATSRGGGGFDGYTF. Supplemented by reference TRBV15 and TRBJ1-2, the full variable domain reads DAMVIQNPRYQVTQFGKPVTLSCSQTLNHNVMYWYQQKSSQAPKLLFHYYDKDFNNEADTPDNFQSRRPNTSFCFLDIRSPGLGDTAMYLCATSRGGGGFDGYTFGSGTRLTVV.

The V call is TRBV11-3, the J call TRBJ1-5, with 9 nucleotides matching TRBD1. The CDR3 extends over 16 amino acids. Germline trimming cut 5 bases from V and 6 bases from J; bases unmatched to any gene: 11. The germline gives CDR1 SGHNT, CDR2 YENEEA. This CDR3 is CASSPLGQGDAQPQHF. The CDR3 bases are TGTGCCAGCAGCCCGCTGGGACAGGGTGACGCTCAGCCCCAGCATTTT.

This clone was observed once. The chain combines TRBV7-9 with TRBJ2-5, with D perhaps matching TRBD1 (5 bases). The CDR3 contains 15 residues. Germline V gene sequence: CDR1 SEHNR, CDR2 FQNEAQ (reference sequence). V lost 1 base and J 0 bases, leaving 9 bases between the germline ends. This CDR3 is CASSLGTINQETQYF. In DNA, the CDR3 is TGTGCCAGCAGCTTAGGGACAATCAACCAAGAGACCCAGTACTTC.

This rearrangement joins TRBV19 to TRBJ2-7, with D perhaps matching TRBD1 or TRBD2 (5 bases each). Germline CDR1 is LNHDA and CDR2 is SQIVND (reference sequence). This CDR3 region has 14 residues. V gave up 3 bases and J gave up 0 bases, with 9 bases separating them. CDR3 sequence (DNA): TGTGCCAGTAGTATTACCGGGACCTCCTACGAGCAGTACTTC. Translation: CASSITGTSYEQYF.

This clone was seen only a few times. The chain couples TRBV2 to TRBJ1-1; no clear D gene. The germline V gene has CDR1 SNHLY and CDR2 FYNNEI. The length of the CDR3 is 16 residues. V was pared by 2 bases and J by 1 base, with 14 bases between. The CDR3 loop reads CASSESVNRWNTEAFF. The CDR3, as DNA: TGTGCCAGCAGTGAATCGGTCAACCGCTGGAACACTGAAGCTTTCTTT.

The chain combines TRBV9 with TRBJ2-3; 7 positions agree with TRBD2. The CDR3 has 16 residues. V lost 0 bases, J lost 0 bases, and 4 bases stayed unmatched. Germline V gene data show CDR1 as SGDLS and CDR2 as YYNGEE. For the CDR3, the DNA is TGTGCCAGCAGCGTAGTGGCTAGCGGTAGCACAGATACGCAGTATTTT. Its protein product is CASSVVASGSTDTQYF.

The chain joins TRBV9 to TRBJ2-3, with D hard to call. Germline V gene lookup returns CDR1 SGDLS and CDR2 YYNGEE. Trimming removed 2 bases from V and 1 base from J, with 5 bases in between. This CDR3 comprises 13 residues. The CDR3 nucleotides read TGTGCCAGCAGCGTCGGCGGCACAGATACGCAGTATTTT. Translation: CASSVGGTDTQYF.

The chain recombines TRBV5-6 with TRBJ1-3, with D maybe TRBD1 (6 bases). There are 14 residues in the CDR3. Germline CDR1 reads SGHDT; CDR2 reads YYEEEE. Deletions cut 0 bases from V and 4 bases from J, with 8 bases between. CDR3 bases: TGTGCCAGCAGCTTGGCAGGGGACGGAAACACCATATATTTT. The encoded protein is CASSLAGDGNTIYF. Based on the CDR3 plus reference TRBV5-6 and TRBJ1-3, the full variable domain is DAGVTQSPTHLIKTRGQQVTLRCSPKSGHDTVSWYQQALGQGPQFIFQYYEEEERQRGNFPDRFSGHQFPNYSSELNVNALLLGDSALYLCASSLAGDGNTIYFGEGSWLTVV.